This is a list of T cell receptor beta chains from one sample in a study of cytomegalovirus exposure and HLA in healthy donors. Libraries were prepared by immunoSEQ multiplex PCR; TCRdb keeps only in-frame clonotypes and omits some of them. The sample yields some 99,000 clones, roughly 70% seen once. Sequenced material: PBMCs. The receptors were sampled from a man aged 35 to 55 in good health and CMV-seronegative. The CDR3 runs from the conserved cysteine through the conserved F or W. D genes are given only for firm matches. Size is omitted from some rows. Given values are once, few, many or a class for expanded clones.

clone_size	cdr3_length	v_call	d_call	j_call	cdr3_aa	cdr3_nt
.	13	TRBV28	.	TRBJ2-5	CASSLLGPGTQYF	TGTGCCAGCAGTTTACTGGGGCCGGGGACCCAGTACTTC
.	14	TRBV6-1	.	TRBJ2-5	CASTPSPRGGTQYF	TGTGCCAGCACTCCCTCCCCCCGGGGAGGGACCCAGTACTTC
.	14	TRBV7-9	.	TRBJ2-7	CASSPRTVSYEQYF	TGTGCCAGCAGCCCCCGGACAGTATCCTACGAGCAGTACTTC
.	18	TRBV5-6	TRBD2	TRBJ2-3	CASSHNDERGAHTDTQYF	TGTGCCAGCAGCCACAACGACGAGCGGGGGGCCCACACAGATACGCAGTATTTT
.	17	TRBV4-2	TRBD2	TRBJ2-1	CASSQDPVLAGDNEQFF	TGTGCCAGCAGCCAAGATCCTGTTCTAGCGGGGGACAATGAGCAGTTCTTC
.	16	TRBV19	.	TRBJ1-5	CASTPPLGVGTDTQHF	TGTGCCAGTACCCCCCCGTTGGGAGTCGGCACAGATACGCAGCATTTT
.	18	TRBV15	.	TRBJ2-2	CATSRDRGGGLNTGELFF	TGTGCCACCAGCAGAGACCGTGGGGGGGGCTTAAACACCGGGGAGCTGTTTTTT
.	14	TRBV18	.	TRBJ1-2	CASSPEGGNYGYTF	TGTGCCAGCTCACCAGAGGGGGGGAACTATGGCTACACCTTC
few	14	TRBV6-1	.	TRBJ1-3	CASSEIRGGNTIYF	TGTGCCAGCAGTGAAATTAGGGGAGGAAACACCATATATTTT
.	13	TRBV6-1	.	TRBJ1-2	CASSEAGDDGYTF	TGTGCCAGCAGTGAGGCAGGGGACGATGGCTACACCTTC
.	13	TRBV5-8	TRBD1	TRBJ2-7	CASTRTGGYEQYF	TGTGCCAGCACCCGGACAGGGGGCTACGAGCAGTACTTC
.	15	TRBV9	TRBD2	TRBJ2-5	CASSPGTSGGETQYF	TGTGCCAGCAGCCCTGGGACTAGCGGTGGGGAGACCCAGTACTTC
.	13	TRBV2	.	TRBJ2-7	CASSEIPDPSGGF	TGTGCCAGCAGTGAAATCCCGGACCCCTCCGGGGGATTC
.	15	TRBV5-4	.	TRBJ2-1	CASSSQGGRSNEQFF	TGTGCCAGCAGCTCCCAGGGGGGCCGAAGCAATGAGCAGTTCTTC
.	15	TRBV7-2	.	TRBJ1-1	CASSFRDRTNTEAFF	TGTGCCAGCAGCTTCCGAGACAGGACGAACACTGAAGCTTTCTTT
.	14	TRBV7-9	.	TRBJ2-1	CASSSPNTYNEQFF	TGTGCCAGCAGCTCTCCCAACACGTACAATGAGCAGTTCTTC
few	15	TRBV6-4	TRBD2	TRBJ2-3	CASRHSGGASDTQYF	TGTGCCAGCAGGCATAGCGGGGGGGCCTCGGATACGCAGTATTTT
.	14	TRBV7-6	.	TRBJ2-5	CASSLLRAQETQYF	TGTGCCAGCAGCTTACTCCGAGCGCAAGAGACCCAGTACTTC
.	14	TRBV2	.	TRBJ2-5	CASKEGATGETQYF	TGTGCCAGCAAGGAGGGGGCCACGGGGGAGACCCAGTACTTC
.	15	TRBV30	.	TRBJ2-3	CAWTNPDYSTDTQYF	TGTGCCTGGACCAACCCGGACTATTCCACAGATACGCAGTATTTT
.	14	TRBV11-2	.	TRBJ2-7	CASSTHVPGYEQYF	TGTGCCAGCAGCACTCACGTCCCCGGCTACGAGCAGTACTTC
few	14	TRBV28	TRBD2	TRBJ2-3	CASSLGTSVDTQYF	TGTGCCAGCAGTTTAGGGACTAGCGTAGATACGCAGTATTTT
.	13	TRBV5-4	.	TRBJ1-2	CASSFTGGYGYTF	TGTGCCAGCAGCTTCACAGGTGGCTATGGCTACACCTTC
.	14	TRBV5-8	.	TRBJ1-1	CASSRRWQNTEAFF	TGTGCCAGCAGCCGGCGGTGGCAGAACACTGAAGCTTTCTTT
.	14	TRBV6-5	.	TRBJ1-6	CASSYSGGEPPLHF	TGTGCCAGCAGTTACAGCGGGGGAGAGCCACCCCTCCACTTT
few	12	TRBV13	.	TRBJ2-1	CASSLMGGRRFF	TGTGCCAGCAGCTTAATGGGAGGACGACGGTTCTTC
.	14	TRBV10-1	.	TRBJ1-5	CASTSGNSNQPQHF	TGCGCCAGCACCTCAGGGAATAGCAATCAGCCCCAGCATTTT
once	15	TRBV12-5	TRBD2	TRBJ2-7	CASGRGTSGSYEQYF	TGTGCTAGTGGTCGTGGGACTAGCGGGTCCTACGAGCAGTACTTC
.	15	TRBV11-2	TRBD2	TRBJ2-2	CASSISGGALRELFF	TGTGCCAGCAGCATTAGCGGGGGGGCCTTGCGGGAGCTGTTTTTT
.	16	TRBV4-1	TRBD1	TRBJ1-4	CASSPYSTGESEKLFF	TGCGCCAGCAGCCCCTACTCGACAGGGGAGAGTGAAAAACTGTTTTTT
.	15	TRBV4-1	.	TRBJ1-2	CASSQAVDSNYGYTF	TGCGCCAGCAGCCAAGCGGTCGACAGTAACTATGGCTACACCTTC
.	12	TRBV7-2	TRBD1	TRBJ2-7	CASSTRGHEQYF	TGTGCCAGCAGCACCAGGGGGCACGAGCAGTACTTC
many	14	TRBV4-3	TRBD2	TRBJ2-5	CASSQWGTSETQYF	TGCGCCAGCAGCCAGTGGGGGACTAGTGAGACCCAGTACTTC
.	16	TRBV4-3	.	TRBJ1-2	CASSQDSSTGAYGYTF	TGCGCCAGCAGCCAAGATTCGTCGACGGGAGCCTATGGCTACACCTTC
.	15	TRBV21-1	.	TRBJ1-5	CASSKSRRDNQPQHF	TGTGCCAGCAGCAAAAGTCGGAGGGACAATCAGCCCCAGCATTTT
.	17	TRBV19	TRBD2	TRBJ2-7	CASSMDWLTSGTHEQYF	TGTGCCAGTAGTATGGATTGGCTAACTAGCGGGACCCACGAGCAGTACTTC
.	18	TRBV5-6	.	TRBJ2-6	CASSLLDREFSGANVLTF	TGTGCCAGCAGCTTGCTGGACAGAGAGTTCTCTGGGGCCAACGTCCTGACTTTC
few	15	TRBV25-1	.	TRBJ2-7	CASRGQGRPLSEQYF	TGTGCCAGTCGAGGGCAGGGGCGGCCACTTAGCGAGCAGTACTTC
.	16	TRBV4-2	.	TRBJ1-5	CASSQGDTYSNQPQHF	TGTGCCAGCAGCCAAGGGGACACATATAGCAATCAGCCCCAGCATTTT
.	15	TRBV4-1	.	TRBJ2-5	CASSQVAGAGETQYF	TGCGCCAGCAGCCAAGTGGCGGGGGCCGGGGAGACCCAGTACTTC
.	15	TRBV21-1	.	TRBJ2-7	CASSTSGGLEYEQYF	TGTGCCAGCAGCACTAGCGGGGGTCTCGAGTACGAGCAGTACTTC
.	15	TRBV7-9	TRBD1	TRBJ2-7	CASSLTRDRTYEQYF	TGTGCCAGCAGCTTAACCCGGGACAGAACCTACGAGCAGTACTTC
few	15	TRBV6-4	.	TRBJ1-6	CASSEGAGYNSPLHF	TGTGCCAGCAGTGAGGGGGCGGGTTATAATTCACCCCTCCACTTT